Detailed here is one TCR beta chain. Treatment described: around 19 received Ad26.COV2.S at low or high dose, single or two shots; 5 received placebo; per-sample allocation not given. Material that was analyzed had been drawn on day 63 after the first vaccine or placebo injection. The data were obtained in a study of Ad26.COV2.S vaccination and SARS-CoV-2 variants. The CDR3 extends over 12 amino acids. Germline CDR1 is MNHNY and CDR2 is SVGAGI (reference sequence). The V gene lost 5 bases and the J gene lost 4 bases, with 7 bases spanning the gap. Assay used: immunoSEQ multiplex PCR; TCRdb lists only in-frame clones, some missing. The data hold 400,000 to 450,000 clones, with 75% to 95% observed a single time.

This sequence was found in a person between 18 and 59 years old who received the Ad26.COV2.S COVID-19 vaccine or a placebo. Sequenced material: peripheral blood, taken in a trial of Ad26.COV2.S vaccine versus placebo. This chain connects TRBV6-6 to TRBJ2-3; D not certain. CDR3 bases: TGTGCCAGCAGTCGATCAGCAGATACGCAGTATTTT. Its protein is CASSRSADTQYF.